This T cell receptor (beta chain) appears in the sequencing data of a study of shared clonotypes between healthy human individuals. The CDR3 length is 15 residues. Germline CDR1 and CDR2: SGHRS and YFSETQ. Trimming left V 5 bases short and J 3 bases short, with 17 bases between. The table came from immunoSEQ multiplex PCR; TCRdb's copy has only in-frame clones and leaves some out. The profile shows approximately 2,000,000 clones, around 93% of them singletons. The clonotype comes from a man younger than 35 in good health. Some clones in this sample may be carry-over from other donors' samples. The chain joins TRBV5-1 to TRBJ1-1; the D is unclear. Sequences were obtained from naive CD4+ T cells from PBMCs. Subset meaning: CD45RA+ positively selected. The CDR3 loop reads CASSFPGSTYTEAFF. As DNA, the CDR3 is TGCGCCAGCAGTTTCCCGGGATCAACGTACACTGAAGCTTTCTTT.